Listed here are 8 T cell receptor beta chains from one sample, sequenced in a study of blood T cell repertoires in COVID-19. Clones were sequenced by immunoSEQ multiplex PCR, and TCRdb holds only the in-frame ones, with some missing. The sample holds a few hundred thousand clones, roughly 77% seen once. Sequences were obtained from peripheral blood. The receptors come from a human donor with acute or convalescent COVID-19. The donor label of this sample is uncertain.

The J gene is TRBJ1-5, the V gene TRBV5-6, with TRBD1 as a possible D gene (6 bases). V lost 2 bases to trimming and J lost 3 bases, with 12 bases between them. The CDR3 totals 15 residues. From germline, CDR1 is SGHDT and CDR2 YYEEEE. As DNA, the CDR3 is TGTGCCAGCAGCTTTGGGGGCCTGATCAATCAGCCCCAGCATTTT. Amino acid sequence: CASSFGGLINQPQHF.

This clone was observed a handful of times. This rearrangement joins TRBV18 to TRBJ1-3; 7 nucleotides agree with TRBD1. The trim removed 1 base at V and 2 bases at J, leaving 8 bases unmatched. Germline V gene sequence: CDR1 KGHSH, CDR2 LQKENI. This CDR3 has 17 amino acids. CDR3 coding DNA: TGTGCCAGCTCACCACTCCCCCCGCAGGGGGCTGGAAACACCATATATTTT. Translation: CASSPLPPQGAGNTIYF.

The V and J genes are TRBV10-2 and TRBJ1-6; D is perhaps TRBD1 (6 bases). V was trimmed by 7 bases and J by 10 bases, leaving 20 bases between them. Germline V gene data show CDR1 as WSHSY and CDR2 as SAAADI. The CDR3 is made up of 15 amino acids. The CDR3 coding sequence is TGCGCCAGCAAGGACAGCCCGAATAGGCGATCACCCCTCCACTTT. The encoded protein is CASKDSPNRRSPLHF.

This chain uses TRBV10-2 with TRBJ1-2; 7 bases map to TRBD1. The CDR3 covers 13 residues. Germline V gene sequence: CDR1 WSHSY, CDR2 SAAADI. Unmatched junction bases numbered 6, after V lost 6 bases and J lost 5 bases. The CDR3 DNA follows: TGCGCCAGCAGACTAGGGGGCGCTTATGGCTACACCTTC. Its protein is CASRLGGAYGYTF.

The rearrangement uses TRBV7-6 and TRBJ1-5; 10 bases fit TRBD1. The CDR3 is 15 amino acids. The germline V gene has CDR1 SGHVS and CDR2 FNYEAQ. Trimming removed 0 bases from V and 4 bases from J; junction bases left unmatched: 0. CDR3 in amino acids: CASSLAGQGNQPQHF. CDR3 DNA sequence: TGTGCCAGCAGCTTAGCGGGACAGGGGAATCAGCCCCAGCATTTT.

The chain is built from TRBV5-8 and TRBJ2-1; D perhaps matches TRBD2 (6 bases). The V end was cut by 3 bases, the J end by 8 bases, with 6 bases between. Germline V gene lookup returns CDR1 SGHTS and CDR2 YDEGEE. There are 11 residues in the CDR3. The CDR3 spells CASSWEDEQFF. The CDR3 nucleotides are TGTGCCAGCAGCTGGGAGGATGAGCAGTTCTTC. The variable domain in full, with the rest retrieved from reference TRBV5-8 and TRBJ2-1, is EAGVTQSPTHLIKTRGQQATLRCSPISGHTSVYWYQQALGLGLQFLLWYDEGEERNRGNFPPRFSGRQFPNYSSELNVNALELEDSALYLCASSWEDEQFFGPGTRLTVL.

The gene calls are TRBV4-2 and TRBJ2-7; D perhaps matches TRBD2 (5 bases). The CDR3 length is 15 residues. Trimming took off 3 bases at V and 2 bases at J, with 14 bases between the two ends. Germline lookup yields CDR1 LGHNA and CDR2 YNFKEQ. The CDR3 DNA sequence: TGTGCCAGCAGCCAGGTAACTAGACCTCCCTACGAGCAGTACTTC. Translating it yields CASSQVTRPPYEQYF.

The V call is TRBV29-1, the J call TRBJ1-1; D unresolved. The CDR3 runs 10 residues. Trimming took off 4 bases at V and 8 bases at J, with 8 bases between the two ends. Germline V gene lookup returns CDR1 SQVTM and CDR2 ANQGSEA. DNA for the CDR3: TGCAGCGTTGGAGACATCGAAGCTTTCTTT. Amino acids: CSVGDIEAFF.